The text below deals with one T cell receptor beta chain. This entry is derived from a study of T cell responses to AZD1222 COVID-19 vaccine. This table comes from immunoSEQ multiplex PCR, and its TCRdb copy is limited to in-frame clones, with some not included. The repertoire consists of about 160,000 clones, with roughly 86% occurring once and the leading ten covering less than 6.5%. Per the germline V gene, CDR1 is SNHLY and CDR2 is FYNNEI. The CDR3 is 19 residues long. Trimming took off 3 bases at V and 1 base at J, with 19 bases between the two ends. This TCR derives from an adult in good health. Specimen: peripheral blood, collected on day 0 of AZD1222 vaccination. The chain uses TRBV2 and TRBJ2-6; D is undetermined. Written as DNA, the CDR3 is TGTGCCAGCAGTGATTCGGCCCTCCTGGCTCGATCTGGGGCCAACGTCCTGACTTTC. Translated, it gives CASSDSALLARSGANVLTF.